The 18 T cell receptor beta chains given below trace back to one sample, sequenced in a study of shared clonotypes between healthy human individuals. Using immunoSEQ multiplex PCR, the repertoire was profiled, and TCRdb retains in-frame clones only, with some absent. Here the sample spans about 660,000 clones, approximately 74% being singletons. The sequenced material came from memory CD4+ T cells sorted from blood. Documented subset: CD45RA-negative fraction. The receptors were sampled from a woman aged 25 to 45 in good health.

Here the CDR3 DNA reads TGTGCCAGTAGTATAAGGTCTGGGGAAGCTTTCTTT. This sequence encodes CASSIRSGEAFF. This chain uses TRBV19 with TRBJ1-1; no reliable D call. This CDR3 contains 12 residues. V dropped 2 bases and J dropped 8 bases, with 9 bases sitting between them. The germline V gene encodes CDR1 LNHDA and CDR2 SQIVND (reference sequence).

Worth noting for this clone: The same CDR3 also results from other DNA sequences found in this sample. The V and J genes are TRBV5-1 and TRBJ2-5; D possibly corresponds to TRBD2 (7 bases). Germline V lookup: CDR1 SGHRS, CDR2 YFSETQ. CDR3 length equals 14 residues. V was pared by 4 bases and J by 4 bases, with 14 bases between. The CDR3 coding sequence is TGCGCCAGCAGCGGAGGGGGGAGGGGAGAGACCCAGTACTTC. Protein sequence: CASSGGGRGETQYF.

This chain connects TRBV28 to TRBJ1-2; tentatively, D is TRBD1 (6 bases). Deletions cut 5 bases from V and 1 base from J, with 11 bases between. The length of the CDR3 is 14 residues. From germline, CDR1 is MDHEN and CDR2 SYDVKM. The CDR3 nucleotides are TGTGCCAGCAGTCCTCCGGACAGTAACTATGGCTACACCTTC. Translation gives CASSPPDSNYGYTF.

The chain employs TRBV28 and TRBJ2-4; D may be TRBD1 (6 bases). The CDR3 is 12 amino acids. V was trimmed by 5 bases and J by 7 bases, leaving 9 bases between them. CDR1 and CDR2 from the germline V gene are MDHEN and SYDVKM. The CDR3: CASSAQGNIQYF. The DNA for the CDR3 is TGTGCCAGCAGTGCCCAGGGGAACATTCAGTACTTC. Supplemented by reference TRBV28 and TRBJ2-4, the full variable domain reads DVKVTQSSRYLVKRTGEKVFLECVQDMDHENMFWYRQDPGLGLRLIYFSYDVKMKEKGDIPEGYSVSREKKERFSLILESASTNQTSMYLCASSAQGNIQYFGAGTRLSVL.

This clone appeared a few times. The rearrangement links TRBV14 to TRBJ1-2; no definite D call. Looked up from germline, CDR1 is SGHDN and CDR2 is FVKESK. CDR3 length: 13 amino acids. The V end lost 4 bases, the J end lost 6 bases, and 12 bases lay between the germline ends. CDR3 sequence reads: CASSPRTSDGYTF. The CDR3, as DNA: TGTGCCAGCAGCCCCCGGACGTCGGATGGCTACACCTTC.

This clone was recorded at least ten times. The J gene is TRBJ2-3, the V gene TRBV6-1; the D gene is possibly TRBD1 (5 bases). Germline loops: CDR1 MNHNS, CDR2 SASEGT. V lost 4 bases and J lost 2, with 19 bases in between. The CDR3 consists of 17 residues. CDR3 sequence (DNA): TGTGCCAGCAGTGGAGACAGCCCGAGGCCAGACACAGATACGCAGTATTTT. Its translation: CASSGDSPRPDTDTQYF.

A remark on this clone: Other DNA variants within this sample encode the same CDR3. The chain employs TRBV5-1 and TRBJ2-1; TRBD2 is a possible D gene (6 bases). The V gene lost 4 bases and the J gene lost 0 bases, with 11 bases spanning the gap. From germline, CDR1 is SGHRS and CDR2 YFSETQ. This CDR3 spans 15 amino acids. The CDR3 region is CASSPSSGSYNEQFF. CDR3 bases: TGCGCCAGCAGCCCGAGTAGCGGCTCCTACAATGAGCAGTTCTTC.

CDR3 sequence (DNA): TGTGCCAGCACCCCCCCTGACGGTGGAAACACCATATATTTT. Translating it yields CASTPPDGGNTIYF. The V and J genes are TRBV6-5 and TRBJ1-3; D is ambiguous. Germline lookup yields CDR1 MNHEY and CDR2 SVGAGI. V lost 7 bases and J 3 bases, leaving 13 bases between the germline ends. CDR3 length: 14 residues.

This clone was seen a handful of times. The chain links TRBV19 to TRBJ2-4; D may be TRBD1 (6 bases). The length of the CDR3 is 12 residues. Trimming removed 8 bases at V and 8 bases at J, with 13 bases between. The germline gives CDR1 LNHDA, CDR2 SQIVND (reference sequence). The DNA for the CDR3 is TGTGCCAGTGGACAGAACAGTGACATTCAGTACTTC. It translates to CASGQNSDIQYF.

The rearrangement links TRBV9 to TRBJ1-3, with no clear D. Deletions cut 0 bases from V and 0 bases from J, with 10 bases between. The CDR3 is made up of 16 amino acids. Germline V gene sequence: CDR1 SGDLS, CDR2 YYNGEE. CDR3 sequence (DNA): TGTGCCAGCAGCGTAGACCACGGGGACTCTGGAAACACCATATATTTT. Its protein product is CASSVDHGDSGNTIYF. The whole variable domain, remainder taken from reference TRBV9 and TRBJ1-3, is DSGVTQTPKHLITATGQRVTLRCSPRSGDLSVYWYQQSLDQGLQFLIQYYNGEERAKGNILERFSAQQFPDLHSELNLSSLELGDSALYFCASSVDHGDSGNTIYFGEGSWLTVV.

V is TRBV27 and J is TRBJ2-7; 12 nucleotides match TRBD2. Germline V gene lookup returns CDR1 MNHEY and CDR2 SMNVEV (reference sequence). The V gene end was trimmed by 6 bases and the J gene end by 2 bases; junction bases not matched to a gene: 17. The length of the CDR3 is 19 residues. In DNA form, the CDR3 reads TGTGCCAGCAGCCCCGGGGGCCCGGGACTAGCGGGTGTTCCCTACGAGCAGTACTTC. Translated, it gives CASSPGGPGLAGVPYEQYF.

This chain connects TRBV11-1 to TRBJ2-7; possibly TRBD1 or TRBD2 for D (6 bases each). Trimming left V 5 bases short and J 0 bases short, with 17 bases between. Germline-derived CDR1 and CDR2 are SGHAT and FQDESV (reference sequence). The CDR3 contains 16 residues. The CDR3 region is CASSPRGRGRSYEQYF. As DNA, the CDR3 is TGTGCCAGCAGCCCTAGAGGTCGGGGGCGCTCCTACGAGCAGTACTTC.

The rearrangement uses TRBV2 and TRBJ2-3; 9 nucleotides align to TRBD2. The CDR3 consists of 15 residues. From germline, CDR1 is SNHLY and CDR2 FYNNEI. Trimming removed 7 bases from V and 2 bases from J; junction bases left unmatched: 7. The CDR3, as DNA: TGTGCCAGCACCCGGCTAGCGGGGTACACAGATACGCAGTATTTT. Its protein product is CASTRLAGYTDTQYF.

The chain combines TRBV27 with TRBJ2-4; D is uncertain. Trimming shortened V by 5 bases and J by 2 bases, and 16 bases separated the two germline ends. In germline, CDR1 is MNHEY, CDR2 SMNVEV (reference sequence). The CDR3 contains 16 residues. CDR3 region: CASSPNSLGTKNIQYF. The DNA of the CDR3 is TGTGCCAGCAGTCCCAACTCTCTAGGGACCAAAAACATTCAGTACTTC.

The sample holds a few counts of this clone. This chain uses TRBV14 with TRBJ2-7, with D perhaps TRBD2 (5 bases). Trimming removed 3 bases at V and 2 bases at J, with 11 bases between. The V gene's germline CDR1 is SGHDN and CDR2 FVKESK. The length of the CDR3 is 14 residues. The CDR3 here is CASSQQLGPYEQYF. Here the CDR3 DNA reads TGTGCCAGCAGCCAGCAACTAGGGCCCTACGAGCAGTACTTC.

V and J are TRBV28 and TRBJ2-1, with D possibly being TRBD2 (5 bases). Germline-derived CDR1 and CDR2 are MDHEN and SYDVKM. The CDR3 totals 16 residues. Trimming removed 7 bases at V and 0 bases at J, with 16 bases between. CDR3 sequence reads: CASIPAGFRSYNEQFF. The CDR3 DNA is TGTGCCAGCATTCCCGCGGGCTTCCGCTCCTACAATGAGCAGTTCTTC.

The chain recombines TRBV6-1 with TRBJ1-5, with D possibly TRBD1 on 5 matching bases. V was clipped by 5 bases and J by 5 bases, with 13 bases between them. CDR1 is MNHNS, CDR2 SASEGT, per germline. This CDR3 has 14 residues. The CDR3 region is CASSRLGVDQPQHF. In DNA form, the CDR3 reads TGTGCCAGCAGTCGCCTGGGGGTGGATCAGCCCCAGCATTTT.

This clone was detected only a few times. Other DNA sequences from this sample encode an identical CDR3 as well. This chain connects TRBV30 to TRBJ2-7; unclear D gene. The CDR3 has 12 residues. V was shortened by 0 bases and J by 6 bases, with 9 bases between the two germline ends. Per the germline V gene, CDR1 is GTSNPN and CDR2 is SVGIG (reference sequence). This chain's CDR3 is CAWSVSSVEQYF. Here the CDR3 DNA reads TGTGCCTGGAGTGTAAGCAGCGTCGAGCAGTACTTC.